The 20 T cell receptor beta chains presented below share a single source sample, sequenced in a study of vaccination effects on CD4 cells after COVID-19. No antigens are known for them. Repertoires were generated with immunoSEQ multiplex PCR, while TCRdb's copy carries only in-frame clones and drops some. The sample includes about 8,100 clones, roughly 74% of them seen just once. Sequencing in the ViraFEST assay came after antigen-specific CD4+ T cells had been expanded with viral peptide pools, which were used to stimulate PBMC. An approximately 10-day culture period preceded the isolation of CD4+ T cells. The sequences come from CD4+ T cells from PBMCs cultured with HCoV-229E spike peptides, collected before COVID-19 vaccination. These receptors all stem from a human donor who received a COVID-19 vaccine.

The chain carries TRBV7-2 and TRBJ2-7, with D unresolved. This CDR3 region has 16 residues. The germline V gene has CDR1 SGHTA and CDR2 FQGNSA. Trimming stripped 3 bases from V and 1 base from J, with 16 bases between. DNA for the CDR3: TGTGCCAGCAGCTTTAGAGAGACAAGGATATCCTACGAGCAGTACTTC. Its protein product is CASSFRETRISYEQYF.

This clone appeared a few times. The chain links TRBV19 to TRBJ1-2; unclear D gene. The CDR3 extends over 11 amino acids. Germline CDR1 reads LNHDA; CDR2 reads SQIVND (reference sequence). The V gene lost 7 bases and the J gene lost 3 bases, with 6 bases spanning the gap. The CDR3 bases are TGTGCCAGTAAGGTGGACTATGGCTACACCTTC. Translation: CASKVDYGYTF.

CDR3 sequence reads: CASSLSSGVLTNEKLFF. For the CDR3, the DNA is TGTGCCAGCAGCCTTTCCTCGGGGGTTCTAACTAATGAAAAACTGTTTTTT. This rearrangement joins TRBV3-1 (or the pseudogene TRBV3-2) to TRBJ1-4, with TRBD1 as a possible D gene (5 bases). CDR1 and CDR2 (germline): LGHDT, YNNKEL (reference sequence). The CDR3 runs 17 residues. V gave up 4 bases and J gave up 1 base, with 16 bases separating them.

This rearrangement joins TRBV19 to TRBJ1-1; TRBD1 matches at 10 bases. This CDR3 has 15 residues. Germline-derived CDR1 and CDR2 are LNHDA and SQIVND (reference sequence). J was trimmed by 8 bases and V by 5 bases; bases with no gene match: 11. The CDR3 is CASSPRDRGVREAFF. CDR3 sequence (DNA): TGTGCCAGTAGTCCCCGGGACAGGGGCGTGAGAGAAGCTTTCTTT. The full variable domain, with the rest looked up from reference TRBV19 and TRBJ1-1, is DGGITQSPKYLFRKEGQNVTLSCEQNLNHDAMYWYRQDPGQGLRLIYYSQIVNDFQKGDIAEGYSVSREKKESFPLTVTSAQKNPTAFYLCASSPRDRGVREAFFGQGTRLTVV.

This clone was detected a few times. The chain links TRBV19 to TRBJ1-4; D call uncertain. From germline, CDR1 is LNHDA and CDR2 SQIVND (reference sequence). Trimming took 5 bases from V and 6 from J, leaving 10 bases between them. The CDR3 covers 13 residues. Written as DNA, the CDR3 is TGTGCCAGTAGTTATGGATTCGATGAAAAACTGTTTTTT. Protein: CASSYGFDEKLFF. Drawing the rest from reference TRBV19 and TRBJ1-4, the complete variable domain is DGGITQSPKYLFRKEGQNVTLSCEQNLNHDAMYWYRQDPGQGLRLIYYSQIVNDFQKGDIAEGYSVSREKKESFPLTVTSAQKNPTAFYLCASSYGFDEKLFFGSGTQLSVL.

The gene calls are TRBV7-9 and TRBJ2-5; 7 nucleotides match TRBD1. Losses at the gene ends were 10 bases for V and 5 bases for J; bases not matched to a gene: 7. From germline, CDR1 is SEHNR and CDR2 FQNEAQ (reference sequence). CDR3 size: 12 residues. CDR3 loop: CATDRARETQYF. The CDR3 region has the DNA TGTGCCACCGACAGGGCTAGGGAGACCCAGTACTTC.

This clone was seen once. The J gene is TRBJ1-6, the V gene TRBV6-5, with 8 bases matching TRBD1. V trimming: 2 bases; J trimming: 5 bases; junction bases outside the gene matches: 2. Germline V gene lookup returns CDR1 MNHEY and CDR2 SVGAGI. The CDR3 loop spans 15 amino acids. In DNA form, the CDR3 reads TGTGCCAGCAGTTACACAGGGGGGGATAATTCACCCCTCCACTTT. It encodes CASSYTGGDNSPLHF.

The J gene is TRBJ1-1, the V gene TRBV4-1; no definite D call. CDR3 size: 18 residues. The V and J ends lost 5 bases and 10 bases respectively, with 32 bases between them. CDR1 and CDR2 (germline): MGHRA, YSYEKL. The CDR3: CASSKSISQSDKNLGAFF. CDR3 coding DNA: TGCGCCAGCAGCAAGTCTATATCCCAGAGTGACAAAAACCTGGGAGCTTTCTTT.

The chain employs TRBV19 and TRBJ1-2; the match to TRBD1 covers 9 bases. V lost 0 bases and J lost 4; bases outside the gene matches: 9. The CDR3 is made up of 17 amino acids. Per germline, CDR1 LNHDA and CDR2 SQIVND (reference sequence). As DNA, the CDR3 is TGTGCCAGTAGTATAGATACCGGGACAGGGAAGGCCTATGGCTACACCTTC. Translated: CASSIDTGTGKAYGYTF.

This sequence joins TRBV3-1 (or the pseudogene TRBV3-2) and TRBJ2-6, with 8 bases fitting TRBD1. The CDR3 sequence is 17 residues long. Germline loops: CDR1 LGHDT, CDR2 YNNKEL (reference sequence). V trimming: 7 bases; J trimming: 0 bases; junction bases outside the gene matches: 8. This CDR3 is CASTVTGGSSGANVLTF. In DNA, the CDR3 is TGTGCCAGCACCGTTACAGGGGGGAGCTCTGGGGCCAACGTCCTGACTTTC.

This chain connects TRBV5-4 to TRBJ2-7, with D uncertain. Deletions cut 3 bases from V and 3 bases from J, with 13 bases between. Per the germline V gene, CDR1 is SGHNT and CDR2 is YYREEE (reference sequence). The CDR3 is 14 residues long. DNA of the CDR3: TGTGCCAGCAGCTGGCGCCCCCGAAGCTACGAGCAGTACTTC. Translation gives CASSWRPRSYEQYF.

The chain recombines TRBV5-5 with TRBJ1-2; D remains ambiguous. V lost 0 bases and J 0 bases, leaving 9 bases between the germline ends. The germline V gene has CDR1 SGHKS and CDR2 YYEKEE (reference sequence). The CDR3 totals 15 residues. CDR3 loop: CASSLVSQSNYGYTF. The CDR3 bases are TGTGCCAGCAGCTTGGTTAGTCAGTCTAACTATGGCTACACCTTC.

The chain uses TRBV19 and TRBJ1-2, with 7 positions matching TRBD1. The junction had 7 bases not matched to a gene; V was cut back by 1 base and J by 5 bases. The CDR3 consists of 15 residues. Germline CDR1 LNHDA, CDR2 SQIVND (reference sequence). CDR3 nucleotide sequence: TGTGCCAGTAGTATAGCCGAGGGACAGAAATATGGCTACACCTTC. Encoded protein: CASSIAEGQKYGYTF.

The V call is TRBV5-6, the J call TRBJ2-3; 8 bases are a match to TRBD2. Germline V gives CDR1 SGHDT, CDR2 YYEEEE. J was trimmed by 8 bases and V by 4 bases; bases with no gene match: 9. The CDR3 runs 14 residues. CDR3 amino acids: CASSLNSGGGTQYF. In nucleotides, the CDR3 is TGTGCCAGCAGCCTAAACTCGGGGGGGGGTACGCAGTATTTT.

In DNA form, the CDR3 reads TGTGCCAGCAGTGACACAGGGGGGTTCGCAGATACGCAGTATTTT. Translating gives CASSDTGGFADTQYF. The chain recombines TRBV25-1 with TRBJ2-3; TRBD1 matches at 8 bases. Germline V gene sequence: CDR1 MGHDK, CDR2 SYGVNS. The V gene end was trimmed by 3 bases and the J gene end by 4 bases; junction bases not matched to a gene: 6. The CDR3 has 15 amino acids.

V is TRBV4-1 and J is TRBJ1-5; D possibly corresponds to TRBD1 (6 bases). This CDR3 spans 13 amino acids. V lost 0 bases and J lost 7, with 7 bases in between. Looked up from germline, CDR1 is MGHRA and CDR2 is YSYEKL. CDR3: CASSQDRGQPQHF. The CDR3 nucleotides read TGCGCCAGCAGCCAAGATAGGGGGCAGCCCCAGCATTTT.

This clone was recorded a few times. This chain links TRBV19 with TRBJ1-2, with D possibly being TRBD1 (6 bases). Trimming stripped 0 bases from V and 7 bases from J, with 12 bases between. Germline V gene lookup returns CDR1 LNHDA and CDR2 SQIVND (reference sequence). CDR3 length: 14 amino acids. The CDR3 bases are TGTGCCAGTAGTATAGACGGGGGCTATGGTGGCTACACCTTC. This codes for CASSIDGGYGGYTF. The whole variable domain, remainder taken from reference TRBV19 and TRBJ1-2, is DGGITQSPKYLFRKEGQNVTLSCEQNLNHDAMYWYRQDPGQGLRLIYYSQIVNDFQKGDIAEGYSVSREKKESFPLTVTSAQKNPTAFYLCASSIDGGYGGYTFGSGTRLTVV.

The chain couples TRBV19 to TRBJ1-2, with D tentatively TRBD1 (5 bases). The length of the CDR3 is 15 residues. Trimming took off 0 bases at V and 4 bases at J, with 12 bases between the two ends. Germline lookup yields CDR1 LNHDA and CDR2 SQIVND (reference sequence). CDR3 region: CASSIDRGSLYGYTF. The CDR3 DNA reads TGTGCCAGTAGTATAGATCGGGGCAGCCTCTATGGCTACACCTTC.

The CDR3 sequence is CASTRGSGNTIYF. Here the CDR3 DNA reads TGTGCCAGCACCAGGGGCTCTGGAAACACCATATATTTT. This chain links TRBV5-4 with TRBJ1-3; a possible D gene is TRBD1 (6 bases). The germline V gene encodes CDR1 SGHNT and CDR2 YYREEE (reference sequence). V lost 6 bases, J lost 0 bases, and 7 bases lay in between. The CDR3 sequence is 13 residues long.

The chain uses TRBV7-9 and TRBJ2-7; D is unclear. Germline CDR1 SEHNR, CDR2 FQNEAQ (reference sequence). CDR3 size: 14 residues. V lost 1 base and J 2 bases, leaving 9 bases between the germline ends. CDR3 bases: TGTGCCAGCAGCTTAGGAGGCAGTCCCTACGAGCAGTACTTC. This sequence encodes CASSLGGSPYEQYF. The full variable domain, with the rest looked up from reference TRBV7-9 and TRBJ2-7, is DTGVSQNPRHKITKRGQNVTFRCDPISEHNRLYWYRQTLGQGPEFLTYFQNEAQLEKSRLLSDRFSAERPKGSFSTLEIQRTEQGDSAMYLCASSLGGSPYEQYFGPGTRLTVT.